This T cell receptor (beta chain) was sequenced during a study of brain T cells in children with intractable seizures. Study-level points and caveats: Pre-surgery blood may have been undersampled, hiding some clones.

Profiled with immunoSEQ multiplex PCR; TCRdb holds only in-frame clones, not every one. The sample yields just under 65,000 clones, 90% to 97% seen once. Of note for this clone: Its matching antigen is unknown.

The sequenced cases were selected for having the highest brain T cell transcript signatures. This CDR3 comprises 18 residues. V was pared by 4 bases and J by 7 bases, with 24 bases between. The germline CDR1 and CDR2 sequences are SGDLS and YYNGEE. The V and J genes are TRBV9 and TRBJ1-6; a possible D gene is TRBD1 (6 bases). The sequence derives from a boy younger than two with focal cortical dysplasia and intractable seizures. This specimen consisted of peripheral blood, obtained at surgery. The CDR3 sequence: CASSPDFDPGQENSPLHF. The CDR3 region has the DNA TGTGCCAGCAGCCCGGACTTCGACCCGGGACAAGAAAATTCACCCCTCCACTTT.